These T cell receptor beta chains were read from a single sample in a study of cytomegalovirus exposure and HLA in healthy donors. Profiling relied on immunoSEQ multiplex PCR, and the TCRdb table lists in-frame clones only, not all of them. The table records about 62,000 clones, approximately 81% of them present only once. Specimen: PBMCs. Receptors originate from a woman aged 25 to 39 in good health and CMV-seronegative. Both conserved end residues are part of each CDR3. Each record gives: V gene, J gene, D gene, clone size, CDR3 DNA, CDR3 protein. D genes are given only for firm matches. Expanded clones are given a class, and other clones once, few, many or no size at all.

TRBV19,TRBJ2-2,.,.,TGTGCCAGTACCCCTCTCGACAGGCAGAACACCGGGGAGCTGTTTTTT,CASTPLDRQNTGELFF
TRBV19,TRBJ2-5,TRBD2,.,TGTGCCAGTAGTAAGAGACTAGCGGGGGACCAAGAGACCCAGTACTTC,CASSKRLAGDQETQYF
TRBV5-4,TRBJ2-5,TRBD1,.,TGTGCCAGCAGTCATCCACAGGGGGCGAGGGAGACCCAGTACTTC,CASSHPQGARETQYF
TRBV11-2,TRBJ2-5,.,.,TGTGCCAGCAGCCATCTTTTTCCCATTGGTACGGACCAAGAGACCCAGTACTTC,CASSHLFPIGTDQETQYF
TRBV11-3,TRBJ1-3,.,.,TGTGCCAGCAGCTTCGAAGGGAGTAACACCATATATTTT,CASSFEGSNTIYF
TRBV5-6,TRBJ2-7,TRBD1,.,TGTGCCAGCAGCTTTTTCGGGACAGGGGGACACGAGCAGTACTTC,CASSFFGTGGHEQYF
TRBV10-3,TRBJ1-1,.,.,TGTGCCATCGGTGACCCCCAGGGAACAGGGCGGATAAACACTGAAGCTTTCTTT,CAIGDPQGTGRINTEAFF
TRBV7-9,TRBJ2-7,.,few,TGTGCCAGCAGCTTAATTTCGTACGAGCAGTACTTC,CASSLISYEQYF
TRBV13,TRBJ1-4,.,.,TGTGCCAGCAGCTCAGGCGGGGGATGGGAGGAAAAACTGTTTTTT,CASSSGGGWEEKLFF
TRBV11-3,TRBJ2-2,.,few,TGTGCCAGCAGCCGCGCTGCCCGACAGCCTCCCGGGGAGCTGTTTTTT,CASSRAARQPPGELFF
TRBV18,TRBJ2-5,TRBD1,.,TGTGCCAGCTCACAACCGGGACAGGGGGCTGGAGAGACCCAGTACTTC,CASSQPGQGAGETQYF
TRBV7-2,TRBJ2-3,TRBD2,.,TGTGCCAGCGGGGGGATAGCGGGGGGCCGCACAGATACGCAGTATTTT,CASGGIAGGRTDTQYF
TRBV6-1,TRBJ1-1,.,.,TGTGCCAGCAGTATGGAGACCTTGAACACTGAAGCTTTCTTT,CASSMETLNTEAFF
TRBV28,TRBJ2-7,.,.,TGTGCCAGCAACTGCTACGAGCAGTACTTC,CASNCYEQYF
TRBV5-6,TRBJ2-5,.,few,TGTGCCAGCAGCCCCCTCCAGGGCGGCGGGACCCAGTACTTC,CASSPLQGGGTQYF
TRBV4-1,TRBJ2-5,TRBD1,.,TGCGCCAGCAGCCAAGAGGGCAGGGGGCAAGAGACCCAGTACTTC,CASSQEGRGQETQYF
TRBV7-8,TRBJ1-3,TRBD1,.,TGTGCCAGCACCCAACCGGGACAGGGACGAGGAAACACCATATATTTT,CASTQPGQGRGNTIYF
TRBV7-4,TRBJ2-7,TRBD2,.,TGTGCCAGCAGCTTATGGCGGCGGGGGGCTATCGAGCAGTACTTC,CASSLWRRGAIEQYF
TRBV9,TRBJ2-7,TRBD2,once,TGTGCCAGCAGCGTAGGAGGCGGGGGGGGGTACGAGCAGTACTTC,CASSVGGGGGYEQYF
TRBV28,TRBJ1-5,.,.,TGTGCCAGCAGTCCGCTTGGGGGCAGCAATCAGCCCCAGCATTTT,CASSPLGGSNQPQHF
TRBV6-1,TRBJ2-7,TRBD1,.,TGTGCCAGCAGGAGGGACAGGGACGCCTACGAGCAGTACTTC,CASRRDRDAYEQYF
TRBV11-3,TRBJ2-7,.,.,TGTGCCAGCAGCTCCCCGGGACAATCCTACGAGCAGTACTTC,CASSSPGQSYEQYF